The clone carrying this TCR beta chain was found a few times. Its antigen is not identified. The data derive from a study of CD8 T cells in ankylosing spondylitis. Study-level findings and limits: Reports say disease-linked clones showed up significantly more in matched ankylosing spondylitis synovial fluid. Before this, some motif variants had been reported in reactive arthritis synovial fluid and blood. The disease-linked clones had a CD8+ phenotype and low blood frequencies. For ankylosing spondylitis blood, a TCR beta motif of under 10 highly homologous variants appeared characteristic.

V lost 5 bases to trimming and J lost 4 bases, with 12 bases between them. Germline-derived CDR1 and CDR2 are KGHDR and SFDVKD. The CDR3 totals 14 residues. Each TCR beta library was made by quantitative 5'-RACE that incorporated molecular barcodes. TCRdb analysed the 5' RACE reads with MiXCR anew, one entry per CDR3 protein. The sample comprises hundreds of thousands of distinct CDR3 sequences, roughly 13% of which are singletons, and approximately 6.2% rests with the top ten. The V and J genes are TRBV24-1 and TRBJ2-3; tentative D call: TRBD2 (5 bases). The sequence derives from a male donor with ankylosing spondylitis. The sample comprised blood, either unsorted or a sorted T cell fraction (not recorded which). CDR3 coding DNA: TGTGCCACCAGTGTAAAAGGGAGCCCAGATACGCAGTATTTT. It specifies CATSVKGSPDTQYF.